This T cell receptor beta chain was documented in a study of cytomegalovirus exposure and HLA in healthy donors (dated by TCRdb to 2016 to 2017). Background for the entire study: An earlier analysis of approximately 550 of the donors reported 250 to 350 Gb of sequence data and more than 90 million unique TCR beta sequences from some 180 million T cells. About 300 gigabases of sequencing data and around 87 million unique TCR sequences were included in an early release covering several hundred HLA-typed donors. Of the approximately 400 genotyped donors, less than 90% were placed in the genetic ancestry cluster associated with self-reported Caucasian donors. The study aimed to test whether cataloging public T cell receptors could reveal signatures of past pathogen exposure. The study profiled the T cell repertoires of about 720 subjects by immunosequencing and related them to cytomegalovirus serostatus. Along with the approximately 670-subject first cohort, a separate validation cohort of 120 different subjects was used. To predict cytomegalovirus infection status, the study combined high-throughput TCR immunosequencing, statistical association of individual TCRs with disease status, and machine learning. A later analysis re-analyzed previously published TCR beta repertoires from approximately 670 donors and added high-resolution HLA genotyping to study TCR occurrence patterns. Rather than drawing on any new phenotypic data, the later analysis identified candidate immune exposures from TCR beta sequences and the way those sequences occurred across donors. An earlier analysis of roughly 600 of the donors used high-throughput TCR beta sequencing to judge whether each TCR beta V gene segment behaved as functional or pseudogenic. Donor age, sex, ethnicity and CMV serostatus were collected together with the repertoire data. Genome-wide SNP genotypes for about 60% of the roughly 700 donors were used in a later genetic analysis, which treated that subset as a discovery cohort. Every discovery cohort repertoire had been produced on one sequencing platform. Class I and class II HLA loci were covered by the typing at four-digit resolution. Typing coverage differed by locus: A, B, C, DRB1 and DQB1 were typed in roughly 620-630 donors, DQA1 in about 510, DPA1 in some 600, and DPB1 in 400 to 480. Because of strong linkage in the cohort, a handful of DR-DQ haplotypes were treated as single units for association and clustering. Among some 410 genotyped donors of the cohort, an average of approximately 220,000 unique TCR beta nucleotide sequences was sequenced per donor, of which about 19% were non-productive.

Overall results and qualifications from the work: Because counts were too low, approximately 18 rarely observed V segments, including chromosome 9 orphons, were excluded from the earlier analysis of some 590 of the donors. Most TCR sequences were seen in very few donors, while some public TCRs were found in many individuals. Most CMV-associated TCR beta chains appeared to be HLA-restricted in a later analysis, and the HLA associations seemed to be driven largely by CMV exposure. In a later analysis, the rate of TCR association differed among HLA loci, with DRB1 alleles having the most associated TCRs and HLA-C alleles having the fewest. A group of highly shared sequence variants was considered likely to be a technical artifact of the sequencing pipeline. A later analysis found that HLA-associated TCR beta chains were more clonally expanded and had lower generation probabilities than equally common non-associated chains. A later analysis associated roughly 17,000 TCR beta sequences with specific HLA alleles at a false discovery rate of 0.05. Linkage disequilibrium might explain the correlated functional status among segregating V segments, but an unknown experimental factor could not be excluded. V-gene and J-gene trimming of TCR beta chains was associated with a missense DCLRE1C variant in a later genetic analysis, and the association was replicated in an independent cohort. Sequencing depth was assumed to be roughly uniform across donors in the presence/absence analyses, though that assumption may not hold. It was suggested by the authors that the approach could potentially be generalized to other disease states and immunological phenotypes. Three of the identified cytomegalovirus-associated TCR beta chains were confirmed in vitro to be specific for cytomegalovirus antigens. In the study, 150 to 200 TCR beta chains were listed as associated with cytomegalovirus. Because some donors lacked HLA typing at each locus, the association tests relied only on the typed subset. Broadly in line with IMGT annotations, most TCR beta V segments showed up in productive rearrangements about 87% or about 30% of the time in an earlier analysis of around 550 of the donors. Some IMGT-functional V segments, including TRBV6-2 and TRBV6-3, could not be distinguished by the 87-base-pair reads and were therefore excluded. A later genetic analysis reported fewer N-insertions in productive TCRs among donors in an Asian-associated ancestry cluster than the roughly 620-donor mean. The classifier was reported to diagnose cytomegalovirus status with high specificity and sensitivity in both the original and validation cohorts. The cohort was sequenced for TCR beta chains only, and without alpha or paired-chain data the features that could be detected were limited. The only immune exposure information available for the cohort was CMV serostatus. A further reported finding was that TCR beta sequences accurately predicted the HLA-A and HLA-B alleles for most subjects in the first cohort. When HLA alleles, especially DR and DQ, strongly co-occurred, attributing TCR associations to individual alleles was difficult. In a later analysis, several top co-occurrence clusters were reported to appear linked to parvovirus B19, influenza, CMV and Epstein-Barr virus.

The CDR3 has 16 amino acids, counting the end cysteine and phenylalanine. The kept DNA is CDR3 alone, 48 bases in frame from the first base. The germline V gene specifies SNHLY as CDR1 and FYNNEI as CDR2. V is cut back by 6 bases and J by 6 bases, with 11 bases in the junction unmatched. As concerns this clone: This receptor's antigen is unknown. The record has no base qualities; no much larger clone is one base away.

The cohort consisted of 650 to 850 healthy bone marrow donors. At the time of sampling, all cohort members were nominally healthy, though unrecorded immune exposures were likely present. The donor was CMV seropositive and was included in the group of 270 or so seropositive cohort members. A peripheral blood sample was collected from each donor, and TCR beta sequencing was performed on peripheral blood mononuclear cells. The Qiagen DNeasy Blood Extraction Kit was used to extract genomic DNA from the blood cell samples. Libraries were prepared through the immunoSEQ multiplex PCR assay. For the multiplex PCR, a mixture combining 60 forward primers for TCR Vbeta segments and 13 reverse primers for TCR Jbeta segments was used. Amplification of the CDR3 region of rearranged TCR beta genes was performed with a multiplex PCR assay on genomic DNA. Amplified TCR beta libraries were sequenced as 87-base-pair reads on the Illumina HiSeq System. The paper's data handling went like this. A later analysis tallied tens of millions of unique TCR beta chains across the 600 to 700 repertoires, and some 10 million of those chains were shared by two or more donors. Raw reads were error-corrected and collapsed into unique sequences by a nearest-neighbor algorithm in which closely related sequences were merged to remove PCR and sequencing errors. V, D and J gene segments were assigned by aligning CDR3 sequences to IMGT reference sequences. For a sequence to be retained, a match of at least six nucleotides to both a V gene segment and a J gene segment was required. A rearrangement counted as productive if the CDR3 had no stop codons and remained in frame with V and J, and every other rearrangement counted as non-productive. Following IMGT convention, CDR3 was defined as the stretch from the second conserved V-encoded cysteine to the conserved J-encoded phenylalanine. The earlier analysis of some 540 of the donors excluded any sequence lacking an unambiguous match to a single V gene segment. An earlier analysis of fewer than 650 of the donors classified V segments as functional when productive rearrangements were above 56.7% and as segregating when the standard deviation between donors was above 5%. To diagnose cytomegalovirus status from the catalog of TCR beta chain sequences, a statistical classification framework was built. In a later analysis, TCR nucleotide sequences were compared against IMGT/GENE-DB human TR gene sequences so that V and J genes could be assigned. A later analysis assigned CDR3 sequences and most-parsimonious VDJ recombination scenarios with the TCRdist pipeline. In a later analysis, each TCR beta chain was defined by its CDR3 amino acid sequence together with its V-gene family, and reads without a unique V-gene family were excluded. A later analysis removed 592 highly shared, low-generation-probability nucleotide sequences to deal with suspected cross-contamination and a sequencing artifact. In a later analysis, a clonal expansion index was calculated for each public chain from normalized within-repertoire ranks of inferred template counts. A later analysis computed generation probabilities with a VDJ recombination model fitted to out-of-frame rearrangements, and checked the results against IGoR. In a later analysis, hypergeometric tests were used to score TCR-TCR, TCR-HLA and TCR-CMV co-occurrence, with a repertoire-size bias correction applied to TCR pairs. False discovery rates were estimated in a later analysis by permuting HLA or CMV assignments 20 times. In a later analysis, co-occurring TCRs were grouped using DBSCAN, and TCRdist sequence similarity was added for clustering within HLA-allele-positive subsets. Repertoires with fewer than 30,000 or more than 120,000 public chains, plus five repertoires with anomalous nucleotide sharing, were excluded from co-occurrence clustering. TCRdb took over this immuneACCESS table, retaining in-frame rearrangements with V and J assigned. Such tables are incomplete; in checked studies, under half of the missing clones stem from an unresolved V gene, and the remainder is unexplained. That table supplies the V and J calls and clone size; D and trimming were determined from the DNA. This sample is represented by fewer than 150,000 clones; 78% of them were singletons. Together, the top ten hold around 5.9% of the sample.

The sequencing input was PBMCs. The chain is encoded by TRBV2 joined to TRBJ2-1, with 10 central nucleotides matching TRBD2. The receptor was derived from a middle-aged woman in good health and CMV-seropositive. The CDR3 corresponds to CASRLVLAGTLNEQFF. The base sequence is TGTGCCAGCAGACTCGTACTAGCGGGAACCCTCAATGAGCAGTTCTTC.